The entry that follows covers one T cell receptor (beta chain) sequence. The junction does not match germline at one end; this may be a read error. After extraction with the RNeasy kit, roughly 0.45 to 1 ug of the RNA was reverse transcribed using random hexamers. One entry per CDR3 protein results from TCRdb running MiXCR on the immunoSEQ multiplex PCR reads. Here the sample spans approximately 100,000 distinct CDR3 sequences, 80% to 95% being singletons. The CDR3 extends over 14 amino acids. CDR1 SEHNR and CDR2 FQNEAQ come from the germline V gene (reference sequence). This sample was taken from a study of CD8 T cells in Susac syndrome.

The sequence was obtained from a human donor in good health. The J gene is TRBJ2-2, the V gene TRBV7-9, with 7 bases matching TRBD1. Sequences were obtained from CD8+ T cells from PBMCs. CDR3 bases: TGTGCCAGCAGCTACGGGACAGCCACCAGGGAGCTGTTTTTT. The encoded protein is CASSYGTATRELFF.